The clone carrying this T cell receptor (beta chain) has only a few counts. The sample originates from a study of Graves' ophthalmopathy and Graves' hyperthyroidism. No progression to ophthalmopathy over 18 months defined stable hyperthyroidism. New diagnoses, under 2 months' duration, and ages 18 to 65 characterized the hyperthyroidism patients. Symptoms, serum thyroxine and TRAb, thyroid ultrasound, and orbital computed tomography formed the diagnostic basis. Germline CDR1 SGHAT, CDR2 FQNNGV. J gave up 8 bases and V 5 bases, and 19 bases lay outside the gene matches. The CDR3 length is 17 residues. RNA transcripts were the template, and TCR beta CDR3 regions were amplified from them. A first-round RT-PCR used HTBI primers, followed by a second-round multiplex PCR. One entry per CDR3 protein, called by TCRdb with MiXCR from the multiplex PCR reads. The sample lists roughly 610,000 distinct CDR3 sequences, roughly 20% occurring once.

The sample comprised peripheral blood. The receptor's source is a young woman with stable Graves' hyperthyroidism. Some clones in this sample may be carry-over from other donors' samples. V is TRBV11-2 and J is TRBJ1-2; TRBD1 aligns across 8 bases. Here the CDR3 reads CASSLRDGTGSLKGYTF. For the CDR3, the DNA is TGTGCCAGCAGCCTCCGGGACGGGACAGGATCTTTGAAAGGCTACACCTTC.